This record concerns one TCR beta chain sequence. PCR employed 60 Vbeta and 13 Jbeta primers. The repertoire was sequenced with immunoSEQ multiplex PCR; TCRdb's copy has only in-frame clones and lacks some. The data show around 280,000 clones, around nine tenths seen once. This specimen comes from a study of cytomegalovirus exposure and HLA in healthy donors. This CDR3 comprises 15 residues. V dropped 0 bases and J dropped 3; count of bases not matched to a gene: 3. The germline V gene encodes CDR1 SGHKS and CDR2 YYEKEE (reference sequence). The V gene is TRBV5-5, the J gene TRBJ2-7, with 10 bases identical to TRBD1. The receptor's source is a woman under 30 in good health and CMV-seronegative. The sample was PBMCs. The CDR3 reads CASSLVGTGDYEQYF. CDR3 in DNA: TGTGCCAGCAGCTTGGTAGGGACAGGGGACTACGAGCAGTACTTC.